This entry lists 14 T cell receptor beta chains sequenced from one sample in a study of cytomegalovirus exposure and HLA in healthy donors. The primer mix had 60 Vbeta and 13 Jbeta primers. Sequenced by immunoSEQ multiplex PCR; TCRdb stores in-frame clones only, minus some. Of about 160,000 clones in the sample, roughly 80% are singletons; the top ten hold around 9.1%. The sample consisted of PBMCs. The receptors shown here come from a male donor in good health and CMV-seropositive.

The chain combines TRBV7-2 with TRBJ1-5, with D uncertain. From germline, CDR1 is SGHTA and CDR2 FQGNSA. The V gene lost 1 base and the J gene lost 1 base, with 11 bases spanning the gap. The CDR3 has 16 amino acids. CDR3 amino acids: CASSLGFGGSNQPQHF. CDR3 coding DNA: TGTGCCAGCAGCTTAGGCTTCGGAGGGAGCAATCAGCCCCAGCATTTT. The full variable domain, rest sourced from reference TRBV7-2 and TRBJ1-5, is GAGVSQSPSNKVTEKGKDVELRCDPISGHTALYWYRQSLGQGLEFLIYFQGNSAPDKSGLPSDRFSAERTGGSVSTLTIQRTQQEDSAVYLCASSLGFGGSNQPQHFGDGTRLSIL.

This chain connects TRBV27 to TRBJ1-6, with D tentatively TRBD1 (5 bases). The CDR3 loop spans 15 amino acids. The V and J ends lost 7 bases and 7 bases respectively, with 17 bases between them. Germline CDR1 is MNHEY and CDR2 is SMNVEV (reference sequence). The CDR3, as DNA: TGTGCCAGCACCCCTACGGCAGGGTGGAATTCACCCCTCCACTTT. This translates into CASTPTAGWNSPLHF.

This clone occurred a few times. The rearrangement joins TRBV11-2 to TRBJ2-3; 7 bases align to TRBD1. V lost 5 bases to trimming and J lost 0 bases; unmatched junction nucleotides: 11. Germline V gives CDR1 SGHAT, CDR2 FQNNGV. The CDR3 is 17 amino acids. CDR3 in amino acids: CASSANPDRMSTDTQYF. The DNA for the CDR3 is TGTGCCAGCAGCGCGAACCCGGACAGGATGAGCACAGATACGCAGTATTTT.

The gene calls are TRBV5-4 and TRBJ2-7, with 8 bases identical to TRBD1. This CDR3 has 14 amino acids. Germline V gives CDR1 SGHNT, CDR2 YYREEE (reference sequence). The V segment lost 5 bases and the J segment 7 bases; nucleotides outside the gene matches: 11. For the CDR3, the DNA is TGTGCCAGCAGTTCCGGACAGGGAGTGAGGGAGCAGTACTTC. It translates to CASSSGQGVREQYF. Based on the CDR3 plus reference TRBV5-4 and TRBJ2-7, the full variable domain is ETGVTQSPTHLIKTRGQQVTLRCSSQSGHNTVSWYQQALGQGPQFIFQYYREEENGRGNFPPRFSGLQFPNYSSELNVNALELDDSALYLCASSSGQGVREQYFGPGTRLTVT.

This rearrangement joins TRBV5-1 to TRBJ1-2, with TRBD1 matching 10 bases. Germline V gene sequence: CDR1 SGHRS, CDR2 YFSETQ. There are 18 residues in the CDR3. With 0 bases clipped from V and 1 base from J, the junction kept 9 bases outside the gene matches. The CDR3 nucleotides are TGCGCCAGCAGCTTGGGAGGGGACAGGGGCCCGATTAACTATGGCTACACCTTC. It codes for CASSLGGDRGPINYGYTF. Using reference TRBV5-1 and TRBJ1-2 for the parts outside the CDR3, the full variable domain is KAGVTQTPRYLIKTRGQQVTLSCSPISGHRSVSWYQQTPGQGLQFLFEYFSETQRNKGNFPGRFSGRQFSNSRSEMNVSTLELGDSALYLCASSLGGDRGPINYGYTFGSGTRLTVV.

The rearrangement links TRBV10-1 to TRBJ1-1; 9 bases match TRBD1. This CDR3 spans 15 amino acids. After removal of 5 bases from V and 5 bases from J, the junction contained 9 bases not matched to a gene. CDR1 and CDR2 from the germline V gene are WNHNN and SYGVQD (reference sequence). The CDR3 DNA is TGCGCCAGCAGTCGGAAGGACAGGGGCAAAACTGAAGCTTTCTTT. The encoded protein is CASSRKDRGKTEAFF.

This clone was picked up one time. The gene calls are TRBV9 and TRBJ1-3, with 7 bases matching TRBD1. J was trimmed by 3 bases and V by 3 bases; bases with no gene match: 0. This CDR3 has 13 amino acids. Per the germline V gene, CDR1 is SGDLS and CDR2 is YYNGEE. The CDR3 loop is CASSAGGGNTIYF. CDR3 nucleotides: TGTGCCAGCAGCGCAGGGGGTGGAAACACCATATATTTT. The full variable domain, completed using reference TRBV9 and TRBJ1-3, is DSGVTQTPKHLITATGQRVTLRCSPRSGDLSVYWYQQSLDQGLQFLIQYYNGEERAKGNILERFSAQQFPDLHSELNLSSLELGDSALYFCASSAGGGNTIYFGEGSWLTVV.

The rearrangement uses TRBV7-9 and TRBJ2-1; 7 positions agree with TRBD1. Germline CDR1 reads SEHNR; CDR2 reads FQNEAQ (reference sequence). The CDR3 sequence is 16 residues long. V lost 3 bases and J lost 0; bases outside the gene matches: 5. For the CDR3, the DNA is TGTGCCAGCAGCTTCGGACAGGCGATCTCCTACAATGAGCAGTTCTTC. It is translated as CASSFGQAISYNEQFF. Complete variable domain (other parts from reference TRBV7-9 and TRBJ2-1): DTGVSQNPRHKITKRGQNVTFRCDPISEHNRLYWYRQTLGQGPEFLTYFQNEAQLEKSRLLSDRFSAERPKGSFSTLEIQRTEQGDSAMYLCASSFGQAISYNEQFFGPGTRLTVL.

The J gene is TRBJ1-6, the V gene TRBV11-2; D gene uncertain. CDR1 is SGHAT and CDR2 is FQNNGV in the germline V gene. The CDR3 runs 15 residues. V shed 0 bases and J shed 9 bases, with 12 bases lying between them. The CDR3 region is CASSLDVPKRSPLHF. CDR3 DNA sequence: TGTGCCAGCAGCTTAGATGTTCCGAAGCGTTCACCCCTCCACTTT. Filled out from reference TRBV11-2 and TRBJ1-6, the complete variable domain reads EAGVAQSPRYKIIEKRQSVAFWCNPISGHATLYWYQQILGQGPKLLIQFQNNGVVDDSQLPKDRFSAERLKGVDSTLKIQPAKLEDSAVYLCASSLDVPKRSPLHFGNGTRLTVT.

This chain joins TRBV6-1 and TRBJ2-7, with 7 bases identical to TRBD2. Germline V gene data show CDR1 as MNHNS and CDR2 as SASEGT. The CDR3 is 16 amino acids. J was trimmed by 4 bases and V by 2 bases; bases with no gene match: 11. CDR3 sequence: CASSEYSLADLYEQYF. CDR3 DNA sequence: TGTGCCAGCAGTGAATACAGCCTAGCGGACCTATACGAGCAGTACTTC.

J is TRBJ1-4 and V is TRBV30, with D maybe TRBD1 (5 bases). Germline V gene data show CDR1 as GTSNPN and CDR2 as SVGIG (reference sequence). The CDR3 runs to 13 residues. V was pared by 4 bases and J by 8 bases, with 14 bases between. CDR3 sequence reads: CAWMAGLKEKLFF. CDR3 bases: TGTGCCTGGATGGCAGGGCTAAAGGAAAAACTGTTTTTT.

V is TRBV5-6 and J is TRBJ1-1; TRBD1 matches 12 bases. The CDR3 has 15 residues. CDR1 SGHDT and CDR2 YYEEEE come from the germline V gene. V trimming: 4 bases; J trimming: 0 bases; junction bases outside the gene matches: 1. The CDR3 loop reads CASSRDRGLNTEAFF. In nucleotides, the CDR3 is TGTGCCAGCAGCCGGGACAGGGGGCTGAACACTGAAGCTTTCTTT.

The V gene is TRBV10-2, the J gene TRBJ2-5; 9 bases fit TRBD2. CDR1 WSHSY and CDR2 SAAADI come from the germline V gene. The CDR3 covers 14 residues. With V trimmed by 6 bases and J by 6 bases, 8 bases remained unmatched. The CDR3 DNA reads TGCGCCAGCAGGGTAGCGGGAGACGGGCAGACCCAGTACTTC. It translates to CASRVAGDGQTQYF.

The rearrangement links TRBV28 to TRBJ1-2, with TRBD1 matching over 7 bases. Trimming removed 5 bases from V and 7 bases from J; junction bases left unmatched: 7. This CDR3 is built from 13 residues. Germline CDR1 reads MDHEN; CDR2 reads SYDVKM. CDR3 bases: TGTGCCAGCAGTGGGGACAGACTATTTGGCTACACCTTC. It yields the protein CASSGDRLFGYTF.